This TCR beta chain was found in a study of T cells after yellow fever vaccination (dated by TCRdb to between 2018 and 2021). With regard to the full study: The SMART-Seq v4 Ultra Low Input RNA kit was used to prepare libraries from fractions with low cell numbers. To track T-cell clones before and after primary and booster YFV17D yellow fever vaccination, bulk TCR alpha and beta repertoires were sequenced longitudinally. Two healthy male donors made up the cohort, one aged 18 to 29 years and the other aged 30 to 40 years. Blood samples were taken at several timepoints before and after primary and secondary immunization, and bulk PBMC replicates and cell subsets were isolated. The paper's findings and limits, for the study overall: FACS-sorted repertoires could contain abundant contaminating clonotypes from the bulk population, so computational filtering was required. A small fraction of clonotypes showed up in both the CD4 and CD8 compartments, probably as a result of convergent recombination. Most clones expanded after primary vaccination were re-detected after the booster (96% of CD4 and about nine tenths of CD8), suggesting broad memory maintenance. The secondary T-cell response was weaker than the primary response but faster, peaking on day 5 instead of day 15. Because only two donors were included in the study, the extent to which the findings can be generalized is limited.

CDR1 and CDR2, per the germline V gene, are MNHEY and SVGEGT. Clipping removes 5 bases from V and 4 bases from J, with 6 as the unmatched junction base count. The CDR3 runs 15 residues from the cysteine to the phenylalanine. Only CDR3 DNA remains: 45 bases, in frame from the first base. The data were produced on an Illumina NovaSeq 6000. TCR cDNA was made using 5'RACE template switching, a step that added a universal primer site and unique molecular identifiers. Priming for cDNA synthesis came from both the TCR alpha and TCR beta constant segments. Two PCR steps were used to amplify libraries, with sample barcodes and sequencing adapters being added in the second step. Libraries were sequenced on Illumina HiSeq 2500 (2x100 bp) or NovaSeq (2x150 bp). Concerning the study's data processing: Demultiplexing of reads and collapsing into UMI consensus sequences were performed with MIGEC, and V(D)J alignment was carried out with MiXCR. Clonotypes responding to the vaccine were identified with edgeR on replicate PBMC samples, with the criteria of FDR below 0.01 and a log2 fold change above 5 up to day 15. Each bulk clonotype received a CD4 or CD8 identity based on whether the sequenced CD4 or CD8 repertoire contained that clonotype at higher abundance. The public reads were quality trimmed at Q25 with fastp and then assembled into clones with MiXCR by TCRdb, keeping productive beta chains. Under each unique CDR3 protein, matching rows form one entry showing the most common genes and DNA. The authors' filters were not applied to this entry. The sample profile shows 250,000 to 350,000 distinct CDR3 sequences; over 3.5% of them were found once. The ten largest clones take up approximately 19% of the sample.

This specimen's treatment or condition label, interpreted: live attenuated yellow fever vaccine strain. At each blood-draw timepoint, two biological replicates of bulk PBMCs were collected. A standard Ficoll-Paque protocol was used to isolate PBMCs from peripheral blood. RNA was extracted with TriZol from bulk PBMCs, CD4 and CD8 fractions, and dextramer-positive and dextramer-negative fractions. This clonotype occurred many times. Its target antigen remains unknown. The sample holds no much larger clone one base away, and base qualities are not on file. The sequence is built from TRBV6-2 or TRBV6-3 and TRBJ2-3, with 10 middle bases fitting TRBD1. The input for sequencing was PBMCs, taken 15 days after the yellow fever booster vaccination. This sequence was found in a man younger than 30 who received the YFV17D yellow fever vaccine. The DNA sequence is given as TGTGCCAGCAGTCGGGACAGGGGTTACCCAGATACGCAGTATTTT. This codes for CASSRDRGYPDTQYF.